The 10 T cell receptor beta chains below come from one sample, sequenced in a study of blood T cell repertoires in COVID-19 (dated by TCRdb to 2020 to 2021). Libraries were built with the immunoSEQ multiplex PCR assay. TCRdb carries this immuneACCESS record with in-frame sequences only. Its versions omit some clonotypes, under half of them owing to an unresolved V gene in the studies checked, with the rest unexplained. Present in this sample are some 28,000 clones, 87% of which were seen just once. Together, the top ten hold 9% to 9.5% of the sample. Sequences were obtained from peripheral blood. Receptors were obtained from a human donor in a cohort sampled during active COVID-19.

This chain links TRBV7-9 with TRBJ1-1; 9 bases map to TRBD1. The CDR3 runs to 17 residues. Germline assignment: CDR1 SEHNR and CDR2 FQNEAQ (reference sequence). V trimming: 4 bases; J trimming: 4 bases; junction bases outside the gene matches: 13. The chain's CDR3 is CASSSGQGGLGGTEAFF. For the CDR3, the DNA is TGTGCCAGCAGCTCGGGACAGGGCGGACTTGGCGGCACTGAAGCTTTCTTT.

This chain uses TRBV5-1 with TRBJ2-3, with 7 nucleotides matching TRBD1. CDR1 and CDR2 (germline): SGHRS, YFSETQ. This CDR3 is 15 amino acids long. V shed 5 bases, J shed 2 bases, and the junction held 8 bases outside the gene matches. The CDR3 DNA reads as TGCGCCAGCAGGCTTGGTACAGGGGACACAGATACGCAGTATTTT. The encoded protein is CASRLGTGDTDTQYF.

This CDR3 is CASSDSFNTEAFF. CDR3 DNA: TGTGCCAGCAGTGATTCGTTTAACACTGAAGCTTTCTTT. The V gene is TRBV2, the J gene TRBJ1-1; D not certain. With 3 bases removed from V and 2 bases from J, the gap between germline ends came to 7 bases. The CDR3 is 13 amino acids. From germline, CDR1 is SNHLY and CDR2 FYNNEI.

This clone was recorded once. This rearrangement joins TRBV7-9 to TRBJ2-3; 7 bases are a match to TRBD1. CDR1 and CDR2 (germline): SEHNR, FQNEAQ (reference sequence). The CDR3 loop spans 18 amino acids. J was trimmed by 2 bases and V by 1 base; bases with no gene match: 12. CDR3 residues: CASSLGETGILYTDTQYF. DNA of the CDR3: TGTGCCAGCAGCTTAGGGGAGACAGGGATACTATACACAGATACGCAGTATTTT.

The chain links TRBV7-7 to TRBJ2-2; D may be TRBD2 (5 bases). The CDR3 has 15 residues. Per the germline V gene, CDR1 is SSHAT and CDR2 is FNYEAQ (reference sequence). V lost 4 bases and J lost 3, with 12 bases in between. The CDR3 region has the DNA TGTGCCAGCAGCTCCGGTCAGAGGGACACCGGGGAGCTGTTTTTT. Translation gives CASSSGQRDTGELFF.

CDR3 residues: CASSLQGTTDYGYTF. The CDR3 nucleotides read TGTGCCAGCAGTTTACAGGGGACGACTGACTATGGCTACACCTTC. The gene calls are TRBV27 and TRBJ1-2; D is perhaps TRBD1 (6 bases). The germline V gene encodes CDR1 MNHEY and CDR2 SMNVEV (reference sequence). The ends were cut back, 2 bases at V and 3 bases at J, with 13 bases in the middle. CDR3 length equals 15 residues.

V is TRBV19 and J is TRBJ1-1; D unclear. The CDR3 has 13 amino acids. CDR1 and CDR2 from the germline V gene are LNHDA and SQIVND (reference sequence). The V and J ends lost 2 bases and 2 bases respectively, with 6 bases between them. CDR3: CASSINLNTEAFF. CDR3 DNA: TGTGCCAGTAGTATAAATCTTAACACTGAAGCTTTCTTT.

In nucleotides, the CDR3 is TGTGCCAGCAGTTATGACTTTAATACGCAGTATTTT. Translating it yields CASSYDFNTQYF. This rearrangement joins TRBV6-6 to TRBJ2-3; D uncertain. CDR1 and CDR2 (germline): MNHNY, SVGAGI (reference sequence). CDR3 length equals 12 residues. V was clipped by 3 bases and J by 7 bases, with 8 bases between them.

This rearrangement joins TRBV29-1 to TRBJ1-5; TRBD1 matches 7 bases. Trimming took 7 bases from V and 4 from J; bases not matched to a gene: 7. CDR3 size: 13 residues. Per the germline V gene, CDR1 is SQVTM and CDR2 is ANQGSEA. CDR3 DNA sequence: TGCAGCGCCCAGGGACAGTTTAATCAGCCCCAGCATTTT. Amino acids: CSAQGQFNQPQHF.

This chain uses TRBV5-6 with TRBJ2-5; weak D call: TRBD2 (6 bases). Trimming stripped 2 bases from V and 0 bases from J, with 11 bases between. The CDR3 contains 15 residues. Germline CDR1 is SGHDT and CDR2 is YYEEEE. This CDR3 is CASSLPGLDQETQYF. CDR3 coding DNA: TGTGCCAGCAGCTTACCGGGACTGGACCAAGAGACCCAGTACTTC.